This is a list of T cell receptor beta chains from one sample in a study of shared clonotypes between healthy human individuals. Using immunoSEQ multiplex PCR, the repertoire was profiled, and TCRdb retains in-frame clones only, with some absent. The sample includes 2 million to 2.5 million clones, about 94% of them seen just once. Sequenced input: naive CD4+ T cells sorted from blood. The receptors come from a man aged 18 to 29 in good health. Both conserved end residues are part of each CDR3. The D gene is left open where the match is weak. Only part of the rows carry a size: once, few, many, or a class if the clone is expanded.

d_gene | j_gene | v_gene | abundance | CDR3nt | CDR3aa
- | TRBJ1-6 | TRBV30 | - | TGTGCCTGGAGTGGGAGGGGGGATTCACCCCTCCACTTT | CAWSGRGDSPLHF
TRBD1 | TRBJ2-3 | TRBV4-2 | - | TGTGCCAGCAGCCAAGAGGGGACAGGTAGCACAGATACGCAGTATTTT | CASSQEGTGSTDTQYF
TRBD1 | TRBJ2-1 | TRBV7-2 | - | TGTGCCAGCAGCTTAAGGGGACAGCACTACAATGAGCAGTTCTTC | CASSLRGQHYNEQFF
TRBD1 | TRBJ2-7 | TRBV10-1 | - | TGCGCCAGCAGTGAGTCGCTGACAGGGAACGTCTACGAGCAGTACTTC | CASSESLTGNVYEQYF
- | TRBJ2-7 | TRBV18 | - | TGTGCCAGCTCACCAACGACAATCCGCGGGGAGCAGTACTTC | CASSPTTIRGEQYF
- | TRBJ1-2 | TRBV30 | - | TGTGCCTGGAGGTCGGGATGGAGCTACACCTTC | CAWRSGWSYTF
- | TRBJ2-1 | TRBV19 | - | TGTGCCAGTAGTATCACGGCGGGATGGCAGTTCTTC | CASSITAGWQFF
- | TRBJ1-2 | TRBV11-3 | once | TGTGCCAGCAGCCCCACCGGTGCCGACTATGGCTACACCTTC | CASSPTGADYGYTF
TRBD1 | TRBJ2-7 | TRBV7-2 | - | TGTGCCAGCAGCTTAGTGGGACAGGGTTTCGAGCAGTACTTC | CASSLVGQGFEQYF
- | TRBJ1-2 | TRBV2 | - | TGTGCCAGCAGCCCCGGGTCGGGAGGGGGCTACACCTTC | CASSPGSGGGYTF
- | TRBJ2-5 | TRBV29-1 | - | TGCAGCGTTGAAGACCCCAGGGGGGGCCAAGAGACCCAGTACTTC | CSVEDPRGGQETQYF
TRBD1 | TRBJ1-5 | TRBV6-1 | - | TGTGCCAGCAGTGAAAGACAAGGGGGCCCCAGTGCGAATCAGCCCCAGCATTTT | CASSERQGGPSANQPQHF
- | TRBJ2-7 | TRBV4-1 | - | TGCGCCAGCAGCCATTCAGGGTTCGACGAGCAGTACTTC | CASSHSGFDEQYF
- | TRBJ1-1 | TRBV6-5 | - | TGTGCCAGCAGTTACCTCGGGTTCGGGAACACTGAAGCTTTCTTT | CASSYLGFGNTEAFF
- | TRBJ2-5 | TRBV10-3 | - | TGTGCCATCAGTGGGGCCCAGGGTCAAGAGACCCAGTACTTC | CAISGAQGQETQYF
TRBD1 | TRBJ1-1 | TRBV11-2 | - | TGTGCCAGCAGCTTAACAGGGGCGCCGGTAAGGAACACTGAAGCTTTCTTT | CASSLTGAPVRNTEAFF
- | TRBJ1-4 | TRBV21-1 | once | TGTGCCAGCAGCATATCTGGTCTGAGGGCAACATGGGGGGCACTGTTTTTT | CASSISGLRATWGALFF
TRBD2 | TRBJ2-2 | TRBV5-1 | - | TGCGCCAGCAGCCTGTGGGAGGGGACCGGGGAGCTGTTTTTT | CASSLWEGTGELFF
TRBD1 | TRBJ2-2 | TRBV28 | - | TGTGCCAGCAGTATTAGGGGACAGGGGGGAACCGGGGAGCTGTTTTTT | CASSIRGQGGTGELFF
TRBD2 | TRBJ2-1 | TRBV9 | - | TGTGCCAGCTCAAGCCTAGCGGGAGGGCCGGAGGAGCAGTTCTTC | CASSSLAGGPEEQFF
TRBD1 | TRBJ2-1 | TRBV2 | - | TGTGCCAGCAGTGATCTACAGGGGGCGATATACAATGAGCAGTTCTTC | CASSDLQGAIYNEQFF
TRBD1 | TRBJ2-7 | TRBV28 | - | TGTGCCAGCAGTCCTCCGGGACAGGGGAAACACGAGCAGTACTTC | CASSPPGQGKHEQYF
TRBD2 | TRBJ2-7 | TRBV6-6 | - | TGTGCCAGCACCGGGACTAGTTTCTACGAGCAGTACTTC | CASTGTSFYEQYF
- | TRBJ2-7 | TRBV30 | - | TGTGCCTGGAGTGTACCCCGGAGGGTCTCCTACGAGCAGTACTTC | CAWSVPRRVSYEQYF
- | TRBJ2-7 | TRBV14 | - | TGTGCCAGCAGCCAGGTGAAAGCGGCCTTCTCCTACGAGCAGTACTTC | CASSQVKAAFSYEQYF
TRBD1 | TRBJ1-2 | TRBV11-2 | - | TGTGCCAGCAGCCCACAGGGGAACTATGGCTACACCTTC | CASSPQGNYGYTF
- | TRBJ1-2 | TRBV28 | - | TGTGCCAGCAATATTAACAGCAATGGCTACACCTTC | CASNINSNGYTF
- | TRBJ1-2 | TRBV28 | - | TGTGCCAGCAGTTTAAGGGGCGGAGGCTACACCTTC | CASSLRGGGYTF
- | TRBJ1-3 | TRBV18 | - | TGTGCCAGCTCACCGACAGACACCATATATTTT | CASSPTDTIYF
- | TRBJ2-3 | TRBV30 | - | TGTGCCTGGAGTGTACTAAGTGGGGGGCCTACAGATACGCAGTATTTT | CAWSVLSGGPTDTQYF
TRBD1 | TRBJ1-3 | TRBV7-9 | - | TGTGCCAGCAGCGCAATCCCCCTGACAGGGGCAGGAAACACCATATATTTT | CASSAIPLTGAGNTIYF
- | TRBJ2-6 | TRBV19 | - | TGTGCCAGTAGTAACCTCCAACAGGTTCACCGGGCCAACGTCCTGACTTTC | CASSNLQQVHRANVLTF
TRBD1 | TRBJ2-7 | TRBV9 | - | TGTGCCAGCAGCGCCGACAGGGGGACCTACGAGCAGTACTTC | CASSADRGTYEQYF
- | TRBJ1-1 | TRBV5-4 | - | TGTGCCAGCAGCGCTCGTACGGGTATGGCTGAAGCTTTCTTT | CASSARTGMAEAFF
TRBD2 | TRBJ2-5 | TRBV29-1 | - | TGCAGCGCCGGGACTAGGTCCGAGACCCAGTACTTC | CSAGTRSETQYF
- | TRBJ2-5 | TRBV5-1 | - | TGCGCCAGCAGCTTGGAGGACACTCGGAGAGAGACCCAGTACTTC | CASSLEDTRRETQYF